This T cell receptor (beta chain) was observed in a study of CD8+ T cells in alopecia areata. Study context: Using the percentage of affected scalp area, treated patients' severity was scored.

V lost 2 bases and J 4 bases, leaving 15 bases between the germline ends. CDR3 length equals 15 residues. Germline V gene sequence: CDR1 MGHRA, CDR2 YSYEKL. The treatment denotes: oral pan-JAK inhibitor, 5-10 mg twice daily. It was from alopecia areata patients that lesional scalp punch biopsies and peripheral blood were collected. Extracted RNA was reverse transcribed, and the resulting cDNA served as sequencing template. The table came from immunoSEQ multiplex PCR; TCRdb's copy has only in-frame clones and leaves some out. Seen here are approximately 130,000 clones, over 60% observed once, and the top ten hold around 5.4%.

The chain is built from TRBV4-1 and TRBJ2-7; D might be TRBD2 (6 bases). This sample comprised CD4+ T cells sorted from blood, obtained at week 4, from a patient treated with tofacitinib. The receptor comes from a human donor with alopecia areata. The CDR3 protein is CASSQFALAQYEQYF. CDR3 DNA sequence: TGCGCCAGCAGCCAATTTGCACTAGCCCAATACGAGCAGTACTTC.